This T cell receptor (beta chain) comes out of a study of technical replicates of blood from a few donors. With V trimmed by 3 bases and J by 3 bases, 2 bases remained unmatched. This CDR3 has 14 residues. The germline V gene has CDR1 SGHAT and CDR2 FQNNGV. Here immunoSEQ multiplex PCR was the method, and the copy in TCRdb shows in-frame clones only, minus some. Among about 76,000 clones listed, 80% to 90% were seen once. The clonotype comes from a human donor in good health. Some clones in this sample may be carry-over from other donors' samples. Sample: PBMCs. The chain has TRBV11-2 and TRBJ2-7, with 10 bases matching TRBD1. CDR3 sequence reads: CASSLTGGFYEQYF. The CDR3 DNA follows: TGTGCCAGCAGCTTGACAGGGGGCTTCTACGAGCAGTACTTC.